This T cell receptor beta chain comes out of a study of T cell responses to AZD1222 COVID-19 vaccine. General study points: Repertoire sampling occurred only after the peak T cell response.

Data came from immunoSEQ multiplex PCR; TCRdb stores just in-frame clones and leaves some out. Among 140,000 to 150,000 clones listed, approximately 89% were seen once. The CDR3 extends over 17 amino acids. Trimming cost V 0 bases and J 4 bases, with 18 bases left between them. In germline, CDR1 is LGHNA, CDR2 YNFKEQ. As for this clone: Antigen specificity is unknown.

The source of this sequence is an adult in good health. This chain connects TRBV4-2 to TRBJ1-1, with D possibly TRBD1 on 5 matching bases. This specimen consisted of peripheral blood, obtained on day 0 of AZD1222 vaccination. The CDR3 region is CASSQDPGHGGSTEAFF. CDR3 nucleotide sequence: TGTGCCAGCAGCCAAGACCCCGGACACGGCGGTAGCACTGAAGCTTTCTTT.